The 8 T cell receptor beta chains below come from one sample, sequenced in a study of T cells in Graves' hyperthyroidism and ophthalmopathy. Researchers amplified the TCR beta CDR3 regions from RNA transcripts. HTBI primers drove first-round RT-PCR of the TCR CDR3. TCRdb recomputed calls from the multiplex PCR reads with MiXCR, one row per CDR3 protein. The table shows 380,000 or so distinct CDR3 sequences, with around an eighth occurring only once. Material for sequencing was blood. These receptors came from a man aged 30 to 39 with Graves' hyperthyroidism that later progressed to Graves' ophthalmopathy.

This clonotype was recorded many times. The chain carries TRBV11-2 and TRBJ2-5; 8 bases map to TRBD2. Germline CDR1 reads SGHAT; CDR2 reads FQNNGV. The CDR3 length is 15 residues. Germline trimming cut 0 bases from V and 11 bases from J; bases unmatched to any gene: 11. The CDR3 here is CASSLDRLAGHLQYF. CDR3 DNA: TGTGCCAGCAGCTTAGATCGTCTAGCGGGCCACTTACAGTACTTC.

J is TRBJ2-2 and V is TRBV9, with 7 bases aligning to TRBD2. The J segment lost 6 bases and the V segment lost 0 bases, leaving 8 bases of the junction unmatched. The CDR3 extends over 16 amino acids. Looked up from germline, CDR1 is SGDLS and CDR2 is YYNGEE. Here the CDR3 reads CASSVAGRAGAGELFF. CDR3 DNA: TGTGCCAGCAGCGTAGCTGGCAGGGCGGGAGCCGGGGAGCTGTTTTTT.

This clonotype turned up a few times. The chain is built from TRBV9 and TRBJ1-1; the match to TRBD1 covers 9 bases. This CDR3 spans 15 amino acids. V lost 4 bases and J lost 2; bases outside the gene matches: 6. Germline loops: CDR1 SGDLS, CDR2 YYNGEE. CDR3 region: CASSPSTGGNTEAFF. The CDR3 DNA reads TGTGCCAGCAGCCCCTCGACAGGGGGAAACACTGAAGCTTTCTTT.

This clonotype came up many times. The rearrangement uses TRBV11-2 and TRBJ1-1; D gene unclear. V gave up 6 bases and J gave up 6 bases, with 11 bases separating them. CDR3 length: 12 amino acids. Germline CDR1 reads SGHAT; CDR2 reads FQNNGV. CDR3 residues: CASRMREAEAFF. The CDR3 DNA is TGTGCCAGCAGAATGAGGGAGGCTGAAGCTTTCTTT. The full variable domain, rest sourced from reference TRBV11-2 and TRBJ1-1, is EAGVAQSPRYKIIEKRQSVAFWCNPISGHATLYWYQQILGQGPKLLIQFQNNGVVDDSQLPKDRFSAERLKGVDSTLKIQPAKLEDSAVYLCASRMREAEAFFGQGTRLTVV.

The chain joins TRBV3-1 to TRBJ1-1; possible D gene TRBD1, 5 bases. The CDR3 is 15 amino acids. Per germline, CDR1 LGHDT and CDR2 YNNKEL (reference sequence). The V end lost 0 bases, the J end lost 10 bases, and 18 bases lay between the germline ends. The CDR3 reads CASSQDGRWGLGAFF. The CDR3 bases are TGTGCCAGCAGCCAAGATGGAAGGTGGGGGTTAGGAGCTTTCTTT.

This chain joins TRBV28 and TRBJ2-1; tentatively, D is TRBD2 (7 bases). V lost 6 bases, J lost 2 bases, and 20 bases lay in between. Looked up from germline, CDR1 is MDHEN and CDR2 is SYDVKM. The CDR3 length is 17 residues. CDR3 bases: TGTGCCAGCAGAGGGGGGAGGGTAAGAGGCCCCTACAATGAGCAGTTCTTC. It specifies CASRGGRVRGPYNEQFF. Combining the CDR3 with reference TRBV28 and TRBJ2-1 gives the whole variable domain DVKVTQSSRYLVKRTGEKVFLECVQDMDHENMFWYRQDPGLGLRLIYFSYDVKMKEKGDIPEGYSVSREKKERFSLILESASTNQTSMYLCASRGGRVRGPYNEQFFGPGTRLTVL.

Ten or more counts support this clonotype. The chain recombines TRBV12-3 or TRBV12-4 with TRBJ1-5; TRBD1 matches 8 bases. The CDR3 is 14 amino acids. The trim removed 5 bases at V and 4 bases at J, leaving 4 bases unmatched. The CDR3 DNA follows: TGTGCCAGCAGTAGTACAGGGGGGAATCAGCCCCAGCATTTT. This gives the protein CASSSTGGNQPQHF.

This clonotype has ten or more counts. The V and J genes are TRBV20-1 and TRBJ2-3; no clear D gene. Germline assignment: CDR1 DFQATT and CDR2 SNEGSKA (reference sequence). The CDR3 is 14 residues long. The V and J ends lost 1 base and 8 bases respectively, with 16 bases between them. The CDR3 nucleotides are TGCAGTGCTAGAGGCGGATCCGCACCCGGTACGCAGTATTTT. It translates to CSARGGSAPGTQYF.